The 17 T cell receptor beta chains presented below share a single source sample, sequenced in a study of blood T cell repertoires in COVID-19. Measured with immunoSEQ multiplex PCR; TCRdb has only the in-frame clones, and not every one. The sample lists about 480,000 clones; nearly 90% were seen once. Sequenced material: peripheral blood. These receptors came from a man younger than 35 with COVID-19, enrolled during active disease.

The chain joins TRBV18 to TRBJ2-1; TRBD2 agrees at 13 bases. V lost 6 bases, J lost 8 bases, and 4 bases stayed unmatched. Germline V gives CDR1 KGHSH, CDR2 LQKENI. The CDR3 consists of 14 residues. CDR3 residues: CASSRTSGSYEQFF. In DNA, the CDR3 is TGTGCCAGCTCGCGGACTAGCGGGAGTTATGAGCAGTTCTTC.

A note on this clone: The germline gene is not matched at one end of the junction; a read error may be the cause. The chain employs TRBV7-2 and TRBJ2-2, with 7 positions matching TRBD1. CDR3 length: 13 amino acids. The germline V gene has CDR1 SGHTA and CDR2 FQGNSA. CDR3 amino acids: CASRTGNSGELFF. The DNA for the CDR3 is TGTGCCAGCAGGACAGGGAACTCCGGGGAGCTGTTTTTT.

V gene TRBV11-3 combines with J gene TRBJ1-1, with D possibly being TRBD1 (6 bases). In germline, CDR1 is SGHNT, CDR2 YENEEA. This CDR3 contains 16 residues. Deletions cut 4 bases from V and 3 bases from J, with 18 bases between. DNA for the CDR3: TGTGCCAGCAGCTCACAACAGGGTTTAATGGACACTGAAGCTTTCTTT. Residues: CASSSQQGLMDTEAFF.

This chain joins TRBV6-5 and TRBJ1-4, with D uncertain. CDR1 MNHEY and CDR2 SVGAGI come from the germline V gene. V was cut by 3 bases and J by 8 bases, with 10 bases left in between. This CDR3 is built from 13 residues. CDR3 sequence (DNA): TGTGCCAGCAGTTATGATTGGGCGGAAAAACTGTTTTTT. Translating it yields CASSYDWAEKLFF.

The gene calls are TRBV12-3 or TRBV12-4 and TRBJ2-7, with D possibly TRBD2 on 6 matching bases. V lost 3 bases and J lost 2, with 8 bases in between. This CDR3 is built from 13 residues. CDR3 bases: TGTGCCAGCAGTTTTAGCGGCCCCTACGAGCAGTACTTC. The encoded protein is CASSFSGPYEQYF.

This chain joins TRBV29-1 and TRBJ2-3, with TRBD2 as a possible D gene (5 bases). Trimming left V 8 bases short and J 2 bases short, with 17 bases between. The germline V gene has CDR1 SQVTM and CDR2 ANQGSEA. This CDR3 comprises 14 residues. CDR3 bases: TGCAGCCCCCTACTAGGCCACCACACAGATACGCAGTATTTT. Protein: CSPLLGHHTDTQYF.

The gene calls are TRBV5-5 and TRBJ1-1; D is perhaps TRBD1 (5 bases). The CDR3 totals 12 residues. The V gene lost 0 bases and the J gene lost 11 bases, with 11 bases spanning the gap. CDR1 is SGHKS, CDR2 YYEKEE, per germline (reference sequence). CDR3 in amino acids: CASSLDGAGAFF. CDR3 nucleotide sequence: TGTGCCAGCAGCTTGGATGGGGCCGGGGCTTTCTTT.

This clone was seen only once. The chain recombines TRBV11-2 with TRBJ2-1; D ambiguous. The CDR3 totals 12 residues. Germline lookup yields CDR1 SGHAT and CDR2 FQNNGV. The V end lost 4 bases, the J end lost 6 bases, and 7 bases lay between the germline ends. CDR3 amino acids: CASSSSLNEQFF. The DNA of the CDR3 is TGTGCCAGCAGCTCCAGTCTCAATGAGCAGTTCTTC.

The chain employs TRBV25-1 and TRBJ1-1; D possibly corresponds to TRBD1 (6 bases). CDR1 is MGHDK and CDR2 is SYGVNS in the germline V gene. Between the trimmed V and J ends, which lost 6 bases and 2 bases, there was a span of 10 bases. CDR3 size: 13 residues. The CDR3 here is CASRKGVNTEAFF. For the CDR3, the DNA is TGTGCCAGCAGAAAGGGGGTTAACACTGAAGCTTTCTTT.

This clone has just one count. V gene TRBV21-1 combines with J gene TRBJ2-2; the table's D call, TRBD2, was not checked against the DNA. TRBV21-1 is flagged as a pseudogene. The CDR3 consists of 21 residues. The CDR3 DNA reads TGTGCCAGCAGCAAGGCTAGCGGGAGGTACCCCCCTGGATTGCGTACCGGGGAGCTGTTTTTT. It is translated as CASSKASGRYPPGLRTGELFF.

The chain recombines TRBV7-9 with TRBJ1-4; D gene uncertain. Per germline, CDR1 SEHNR and CDR2 FQNEAQ (reference sequence). V shed 5 bases and J shed 5 bases, with 15 bases lying between them. The CDR3 totals 15 residues. CDR3 in amino acids: CASSVGLAGNEKLFF. As DNA, the CDR3 is TGTGCCAGCAGCGTAGGACTAGCGGGAAATGAAAAACTGTTTTTT.

The J gene is TRBJ1-1, the V gene TRBV29-1; possibly TRBD1 for D (5 bases). Per germline, CDR1 SQVTM and CDR2 ANQGSEA. The CDR3 sequence is 16 residues long. Trimming removed 0 bases from V and 10 bases from J, with 24 bases in between. The CDR3 coding sequence is TGCAGCGTTGAAGAAATATATACGGGGGGATGGGGTAGAGCTTTCTTT. It translates to CSVEEIYTGGWGRAFF.

The gene calls are TRBV7-8 and TRBJ2-1; D possibly corresponds to TRBD2 (6 bases). Germline values: CDR1 SGHVS, CDR2 FQNEAQ. The CDR3 length is 13 residues. Trimming removed 0 bases at V and 7 bases at J, with 7 bases between. Here the CDR3 reads CASSLARGNEQFF. The CDR3, as DNA: TGTGCCAGCAGCTTAGCGCGGGGTAATGAGCAGTTCTTC.

The chain recombines TRBV11-2 with TRBJ2-5; TRBD2 aligns across 8 bases. There are 15 residues in the CDR3. In germline, CDR1 is SGHAT, CDR2 FQNNGV. V trimming: 0 bases; J trimming: 5 bases; junction bases outside the gene matches: 5. This CDR3 is CASSLELAVGETQYF. CDR3 DNA: TGTGCCAGCAGCTTAGAACTAGCGGTTGGGGAGACCCAGTACTTC.

This clone occurred many times. This chain uses TRBV19 with TRBJ2-1; D remains ambiguous. The length of the CDR3 is 13 residues. Looked up from germline, CDR1 is LNHDA and CDR2 is SQIVND (reference sequence). The V end was cut by 4 bases, the J end by 8 bases, with 12 bases between. The CDR3 loop is CASSRIGSDEQFF. For the CDR3, the DNA is TGTGCCAGTAGTAGGATTGGAAGCGATGAGCAGTTCTTC.

The rearrangement links TRBV19 to TRBJ2-1; TRBD2 matches at 8 bases. The junction had 14 bases not matched to a gene; V was cut back by 6 bases and J by 7 bases. Per the germline V gene, CDR1 is LNHDA and CDR2 is SQIVND (reference sequence). This CDR3 has 16 amino acids. CDR3 nucleotide sequence: TGTGCCAGTAGCCCCCTTACGGGCGGGAGGAGGAATGAGCAGTTCTTC. It encodes CASSPLTGGRRNEQFF.

The J gene is TRBJ2-1, the V gene TRBV2; D might be TRBD1 (6 bases). The CDR3 consists of 13 residues. V dropped 7 bases and J dropped 4 bases, with 11 bases sitting between them. Germline V lookup: CDR1 SNHLY, CDR2 FYNNEI. The CDR3 DNA follows: TGTGCCAGCATCCTGGACAGATACAATGAGCAGTTCTTC. Its translation is CASILDRYNEQFF. Supplemented by reference TRBV2 and TRBJ2-1, the full variable domain reads EPEVTQTPSHQVTQMGQEVILRCVPISNHLYFYWYRQILGQKVEFLVSFYNNEISEKSEIFDDQFSVERPDGSNFTLKIRSTKLEDSAMYFCASILDRYNEQFFGPGTRLTVL.